Listed below are T cell receptor beta chains from one sample, sequenced in a study of CD8 T cells in ankylosing spondylitis. From the 5' RACE reads, TCRdb called clonotypes with MiXCR, one entry per CDR3 protein. This sample has 200,000 to 300,000 distinct CDR3 sequences, with about 10% found just once. The specimen sequenced was blood, either unsorted or a sorted T cell fraction (not recorded which). These receptors all stem from a male donor with ankylosing spondylitis or in good health (not recorded which). The CDR3 runs from the conserved cysteine through the conserved F or W. Fields, in order: J gene, V gene, clone size, D gene, CDR3 DNA, CDR3 protein. The D gene is left open where the match is weak. Where a row states a size, it is once, few, many or the class of an expanded clone; other rows omit it.

>TRBJ2-1|TRBV5-1|few|-
TGCGCCAGCAGGACGGACCTGCGTGAGCAGTTCTTC
CASRTDLREQFF
>TRBJ2-2|TRBV15|-|-
TGTGCCACCAGCGGCAGCCCCAGAACCGGGGAGCTGTTTTTT
CATSGSPRTGELFF
>TRBJ2-1|TRBV18|-|TRBD2
TGTGCCAGCTCACCCTTTCTAGCGGGAGCGGACGATGAGCAGTTCTTC
CASSPFLAGADDEQFF
>TRBJ1-2|TRBV3-1|many|-
TGTGCCAGCAGCCAGTCAACAGGGTTCTATGGCTACACCTTC
CASSQSTGFYGYTF
>TRBJ2-3|TRBV7-8|-|-
TGTGCCAGCAGCTTAGCGACCCCTAAGGTGACAGATACGCAGTATTTT
CASSLATPKVTDTQYF
>TRBJ2-4|TRBV20-1|many|-
TGCAGTGCTAGGGGCAGGGACCTGGCCAAAAACATTCAGTACTTC
CSARGRDLAKNIQYF
>TRBJ2-3|TRBV6-1|many|TRBD2
TGTGCCAGCACCACGGGAGGGCCGGCAGATACGCAGTATTTT
CASTTGGPADTQYF
>TRBJ2-7|TRBV12-3/TRBV12-4|many|-
TGTGCCAGCACTTTGGCCTTAGGGTCCGAGCAGTACTTC
CASTLALGSEQYF
>TRBJ1-6|TRBV20-1|few|-
TGCAGTGCTAGAGATGTCAGGGATAATTCACCCCTCCACTTT
CSARDVRDNSPLHF
>TRBJ1-6|TRBV5-6|-|-
TGTGCCAGCAGGCGGATTGGACGGTCCAATTCACCCCTCCACTTT
CASRRIGRSNSPLHF
>TRBJ2-5|TRBV18|few|-
TGTGCCAGCTCCGGGACCTTCCAAGAGACCCAGTACTTC
CASSGTFQETQYF
>TRBJ2-5|TRBV20-1|-|-
TGCAGTGCTGAGTCGGAGGAGACCCAGTACTTC
CSAESEETQYF
>TRBJ2-1|TRBV10-1|many|TRBD2
TGCGCCAGCAGTGAGTCTGGTGGTAGCGGGAGGGCCAATGAGCAGTTCTTC
CASSESGGSGRANEQFF
>TRBJ1-3|TRBV12-3/TRBV12-4|many|-
TGTGCCAGCAGTTTACAGGGAAACACCATATATTTT
CASSLQGNTIYF
>TRBJ1-1|TRBV2|-|-
TGTGCCAGCAGGAGCCTCGGCCTACCAGACACTGAAGCTTTCTTT
CASRSLGLPDTEAFF
>TRBJ1-2|TRBV2|-|-
TGTGCCAGCAGTGAACTGAAAACTAACTATGGCTACACCTTC
CASSELKTNYGYTF
>TRBJ1-2|TRBV20-1|many|-
TGCAGTGCTCGCCAAGGACACACGACAGACTATGGCTACACCTTC
CSARQGHTTDYGYTF
>TRBJ2-7|TRBV6-6|many|-
TGTGCCAGCAGCCTCGTCCAATACGAGCAGTACTTC
CASSLVQYEQYF
>TRBJ1-2|TRBV5-1|many|TRBD1
TGCGCCAGCAGCAGAGTGACAGGGAAGAACAACTATGGCTACACCTTC
CASSRVTGKNNYGYTF
>TRBJ2-7|TRBV6-1|many|TRBD1
TGTGCCAGCAGAGGCACCGGGACAGGGAACCTCTACGAGCAGTACTTC
CASRGTGTGNLYEQYF
>TRBJ2-1|TRBV5-1|many|TRBD2
TGCGCCAGCAACATGGACGGGAGGCCCTCCTACAATGAGCAGTTCTTC
CASNMDGRPSYNEQFF
>TRBJ2-1|TRBV19|-|TRBD1
TGTGCCAGTAGTTACACAGGGGTCGAGCAGTTCTTC
CASSYTGVEQFF
>TRBJ1-4|TRBV9|-|-
TGTGCCAGCAGCGTCGGACTCCTCGAAAAACTGTTTTTT
CASSVGLLEKLFF
>TRBJ2-1|TRBV29-1|many|TRBD1
TGCAGCGTATCCGGGACAGGGTACTACAATGAGCAGTTCTTC
CSVSGTGYYNEQFF
>TRBJ2-7|TRBV5-1|many|-
TGCGCCAGCAGCTTGGCGGCAGGGTACTACGAGCAGTACTTC
CASSLAAGYYEQYF
>TRBJ1-2|TRBV7-2|few|TRBD1
TGTGCCAGCAGCTTCCCGGGACAGAGCGCTGGCTACACCTTC
CASSFPGQSAGYTF
>TRBJ2-7|TRBV12-3/TRBV12-4|-|TRBD1
TGTGCCAGCAAACCCGGGGACAGCTCCTACGAGCAGTACTTC
CASKPGDSSYEQYF
>TRBJ1-6|TRBV7-9|-|-
TGTGCCAGCAGCTCGGCGGACAGCGCTCTCCACTTT
CASSSADSALHF
>TRBJ1-1|TRBV20-1|many|-
TGCAGTGCTGGAACCAATCTTCACACCACGAACACTGAAGCTTTCTTT
CSAGTNLHTTNTEAFF
>TRBJ1-2|TRBV12-3/TRBV12-4|many|-
TGTGCCAGCAGTTTCGCGGCAGGGGAGTCCCCGGTCTATGGCTACACCTTC
CASSFAAGESPVYGYTF
>TRBJ2-5|TRBV20-1|many|-
TGCAGTGCTACCACGGAGAGTAGAGAGACCCAGTACTTC
CSATTESRETQYF
>TRBJ2-7|TRBV7-2|-|-
TGTGCCAGCAGCACGAGGGAGGGGGCGGTCTACGAGCAGTACTTC
CASSTREGAVYEQYF
>TRBJ1-1|TRBV9|many|-
TGTGCCAGCAGCCCACAGAACACTGAAGCTTTCTTT
CASSPQNTEAFF
>TRBJ2-3|TRBV28|many|TRBD2
TGTGCCAGCAGTCGCATCCAGCGGGGAGCCACAGATACGCAGTATTTT
CASSRIQRGATDTQYF
>TRBJ2-5|TRBV18|-|-
TGTGCCAGCTCACCATCGAGAGGGGGGCAAGAGACCCAGTACTTC
CASSPSRGGQETQYF
>TRBJ2-1|TRBV20-1|many|-
TGCAGTGCTAGAGATGGCACCTTCTCCTACAATGAGCAGTTCTTC
CSARDGTFSYNEQFF
>TRBJ1-4|TRBV12-3/TRBV12-4|many|-
TGTGCCAGCAGTTTGGGGACTGAAAAACTGTTTTTT
CASSLGTEKLFF
>TRBJ1-2|TRBV12-3/TRBV12-4|-|-
TGTGCCAGCAGTTCTTCCTCGGACCATCCTCCCACCTTC
CASSSSSDHPPTF
>TRBJ2-7|TRBV5-1|many|-
TGCGCCAGCAGCCCGGACGGGAATGCCGCCTACGAGCAGTACTTC
CASSPDGNAAYEQYF
>TRBJ2-5|TRBV20-1|-|TRBD2
TGCAGTGCCAGCCTTACTAGCGGGGGCGAGACCCAGTACTTC
CSASLTSGGETQYF
>TRBJ2-7|TRBV5-1|-|TRBD2
TGCGCCAGCAGCTTGGCCCCTAGCGGGGCCTACGAGCAGTACTTC
CASSLAPSGAYEQYF
>TRBJ2-3|TRBV6-1|-|TRBD1
TGTGCCAGCAGGTCCGGGACAGCCACAGATACGCAGTATTTT
CASRSGTATDTQYF
>TRBJ2-1|TRBV12-3/TRBV12-4|-|TRBD2
TGTGCCAGCAGTTTAGTTCCAGCGGGGATAACCTACAATGAGCAGTTCTTC
CASSLVPAGITYNEQFF
>TRBJ1-1|TRBV28|-|TRBD1
TGTGCCAGCAAACAGGGGGCGAGCACTGAAGCTTTCTTT
CASKQGASTEAFF
>TRBJ2-5|TRBV10-3|many|TRBD2
TGTGCCACCAGGACTAGCGCGGGTCAAGAGACCCAGTACTTC
CATRTSAGQETQYF
>TRBJ2-5|TRBV7-6|many|-
TGTGCCAGCAGCCCAAAGCTCAGGGTCCAAGAGACCCAGTACTTC
CASSPKLRVQETQYF
>TRBJ2-1|TRBV5-1|many|TRBD2
TGCGCCAGCACTAGCGGGAGTAAGCTTGAGCAGTTCTTC
CASTSGSKLEQFF
>TRBJ2-3|TRBV12-3/TRBV12-4|many|-
TGTGCGACTGGCGGGGCCCTCATAGGCACAGATACGCAGTATTTT
CATGGALIGTDTQYF
>TRBJ2-5|TRBV20-1|-|-
TGCAGTGCTTTTACCGGGAGAACCCAGTACTTC
CSAFTGRTQYF
>TRBJ1-1|TRBV29-1|few|TRBD1
TGCAGCGCGCTCGAGGGGGCTACTACTGAAGCTTTCTTT
CSALEGATTEAFF
>TRBJ2-4|TRBV28|-|TRBD1
TGTGCCAGCAGTTCAGGACAGGGTTCATCCAAAAACATTCAGTACTTC
CASSSGQGSSKNIQYF
>TRBJ2-3|TRBV28|many|TRBD2
TGTGCCACCTCGATCCCAACTAGCGGGAGTGATACGCAGTATTTT
CATSIPTSGSDTQYF
>TRBJ2-7|TRBV20-1|-|-
TGCAGTGCTAGAGGTACGGTAGCGGCCAGCTCCTACGAGCAGTACTTC
CSARGTVAASSYEQYF
>TRBJ2-2|TRBV5-1|many|TRBD1
TGCGCCAGCAGCCTTCGACAGGGGGCCGACGGGGAGCTGTTTTTT
CASSLRQGADGELFF
>TRBJ2-2|TRBV9|-|-
TGTGCCAGCAGCGTGTTCTCAGGGTCAACAGGGGAGCTGTTTTTT
CASSVFSGSTGELFF
>TRBJ1-2|TRBV12-3/TRBV12-4|many|-
TGTGCCAGCAGTTCGGACAACTATGGCTACACCTTC
CASSSDNYGYTF
>TRBJ2-5|TRBV5-1|many|-
TGCGCCAGCAGCCGATGGTATAACCAAGAGACCCAGTACTTC
CASSRWYNQETQYF
>TRBJ2-7|TRBV20-1|-|-
TGCAGTGGCGAGCCCCGAGGCTCCTACGAGCAGTACTTC
CSGEPRGSYEQYF
>TRBJ2-2|TRBV7-3|many|TRBD1
TGTGCCAGCAGCTGGGACAGCGCGAACACCGGGGAGCTGTTTTTT
CASSWDSANTGELFF
>TRBJ2-7|TRBV24-1|many|-
TGTGCCACCAGTGATTGGGACCGTTCCTTATACGAGCAGTACTTC
CATSDWDRSLYEQYF